The 19 T cell receptor beta chains listed next were all sequenced from one sample in a study of Graves' ophthalmopathy and Graves' hyperthyroidism. For repertoire sequencing, the TCR beta CDR3 regions were amplified from RNA transcripts. Second-round multiplex PCR came after a first-round RT-PCR that employed HTBI primers. TCRdb re-called the multiplex PCR reads with MiXCR, one entry per CDR3 protein. The sample has 660,000 or so distinct CDR3 sequences, 35% to 50% seen once. The sample taken for sequencing was peripheral blood. Receptors originate from an adult man with Graves' ophthalmopathy.

This clonotype came up many times. V and J are TRBV9 and TRBJ2-7, with 8 nucleotides matching TRBD1. V dropped 4 bases and J dropped 9; count of bases not matched to a gene: 9. Germline V gene lookup returns CDR1 SGDLS and CDR2 YYNGEE. CDR3 length: 13 amino acids. CDR3 DNA: TGTGCCAGCAGCCAGAGGACAGGGATTTGGCAGTACTTC. As protein: CASSQRTGIWQYF. The full variable domain, in which reference TRBV9 and TRBJ2-7 provide the parts outside the CDR3, is DSGVTQTPKHLITATGQRVTLRCSPRSGDLSVYWYQQSLDQGLQFLIQYYNGEERAKGNILERFSAQQFPDLHSELNLSSLELGDSALYFCASSQRTGIWQYFGPGTRLTVT.

Ten or more counts support this clonotype. The chain recombines TRBV2 with TRBJ2-7, with a tentative D call TRBD1 (6 bases). The CDR3 loop spans 14 amino acids. Germline-derived CDR1 and CDR2 are SNHLY and FYNNEI. V was clipped by 8 bases and J by 0 bases, with 14 bases between them. CDR3 sequence reads: CASLPQGSSYEQYF. The CDR3 nucleotides read TGTGCCAGCCTGCCGCAGGGGTCCTCCTACGAGCAGTACTTC.

This clonotype was seen a handful of times. This sequence joins TRBV5-1 and TRBJ2-5; TRBD2 aligns across 8 bases. The CDR3 runs to 16 residues. CDR1 SGHRS and CDR2 YFSETQ come from the germline V gene. Unmatched junction bases numbered 9, after V lost 4 bases and J lost 1 base. The CDR3 nucleotides are TGCGCCAGCAGCCCTCGGGTAGCGGGACCCCAAGAGACCCAGTACTTC. Its protein product is CASSPRVAGPQETQYF.

A single count supports this clonotype. With a much larger clone just one base away, this may be a read error. V gene TRBV10-2 combines with J gene TRBJ1-6, with 7 bases fitting TRBD1. This CDR3 has 15 amino acids. Germline CDR1 reads WSHSY; CDR2 reads SAAADI. CDR3 coding DNA: TGTGCCAGCTCACAGGGGTCGGTTCGGGATTCACCCCTCCACTTT. Amino acids: CASSQGSVRDSPLHF.

This clonotype was found once. A read error may explain this, as a much larger clone is one base away. The chain combines TRBV7-9 with TRBJ1-1; 7 bases agree with TRBD1. V was clipped by 4 bases and J by 10 bases; unmatched bases: 6. The CDR3 is made up of 12 amino acids. CDR1 is SEHNR, CDR2 FQNEAQ, per germline (reference sequence). The CDR3 DNA reads as TGTGCCAGCAGCTCGTCGACAGGGATAGCTTTCTTT. This translates into CASSSSTGIAFF. Full variable domain (rest looked up from reference TRBV7-9 and TRBJ1-1): DTGVSQNPRHKITKRGQNVTFRCDPISEHNRLYWYRQTLGQGPEFLTYFQNEAQLEKSRLLSDRFSAERPKGSFSTLEIQRTEQGDSAMYLCASSSSTGIAFFGQGTRLTVV.

This chain links TRBV2 with TRBJ1-4; TRBD1 might be the D (6 bases). The V and J ends lost 6 bases and 7 bases respectively, with 15 bases between them. Per the germline V gene, CDR1 is SNHLY and CDR2 is FYNNEI. CDR3 length: 14 residues. CDR3 coding DNA: TGTGCCAGCAGCCTCGGGGGGGCTTCTGAAAAACTGTTTTTT. Translated, it gives CASSLGGASEKLFF.

As for this clonotype: Since a much larger clone is just one base distant, this may be a read error. This chain's CDR3 is CSVTSTWRGSYKQYF. In DNA form, the CDR3 reads TGCAGCGTCACATCTACATGGAGGGGTTCCTACAAGCAGTACTTC. The chain combines TRBV29-1 with TRBJ2-7, with D perhaps matching TRBD2 (6 bases). CDR1 is SQVTM, CDR2 ANQGSEA, per germline. The CDR3 is 15 amino acids.

The chain carries TRBV20-1 and TRBJ2-7, with 7 nucleotides matching TRBD1. J lost 2 bases, V lost 6 bases, and 7 bases had no gene match. The CDR3 covers 13 residues. Germline V lookup: CDR1 DFQATT, CDR2 SNEGSKA (reference sequence). The CDR3: CSAADRLAYEQYF. Here the CDR3 DNA reads TGCAGTGCCGCGGACAGGTTAGCCTACGAGCAGTACTTC.

This clonotype was recorded many times. The chain carries TRBV7-2 and TRBJ2-2; 8 nucleotides agree with TRBD2. CDR3 size: 15 residues. V lost 8 bases, J lost 5 bases, and 10 bases stayed unmatched. Germline CDR1 SGHTA, CDR2 FQGNSA. The CDR3 nucleotides read TGTGCCAGCGGTGCCCGGGGGGGCGATACCGGGGAGCTGTTTTTT. Translating it yields CASGARGGDTGELFF.

This chain connects TRBV5-4 to TRBJ2-7; the D gene is possibly TRBD2 (6 bases). The CDR3 covers 15 residues. Germline V CDR1 and CDR2: SGHNT, YYREEE (reference sequence). V lost 0 bases, J lost 3 bases, and 13 bases lay in between. CDR3 region: CASSLGGEINYEQYF. The DNA for the CDR3 is TGTGCCAGCAGCTTGGGCGGGGAGATAAACTACGAGCAGTACTTC.

This clonotype was counted between two and nine times. The chain recombines TRBV2 with TRBJ2-7, with no clear D. Looked up from germline, CDR1 is SNHLY and CDR2 is FYNNEI. This CDR3 comprises 13 residues. V was pared by 5 bases and J by 4 bases, with 12 bases between. CDR3 sequence reads: CASSLGPEYEQYF. The CDR3, as DNA: TGTGCCAGCAGTTTAGGTCCAGAGTACGAGCAGTACTTC.

This clonotype was counted ten times or more. The chain is built from TRBV20-1 and TRBJ2-5; D gene uncertain. Germline V gives CDR1 DFQATT, CDR2 SNEGSKA (reference sequence). Trimming shortened V by 5 bases and J by 2 bases, and 9 bases separated the two germline ends. CDR3 size: 12 residues. The CDR3 sequence: CSADGRQETQYF. CDR3 bases: TGCAGTGCTGACGGACGGCAAGAGACCCAGTACTTC.

For the CDR3, the DNA is TGTGCCACCAGCAAAGCGGGTGAGACCCAGTACTTC. Translation gives CATSKAGETQYF. This rearrangement joins TRBV15 to TRBJ2-5, with a weak D call TRBD2 (6 bases). CDR1 LNHNV and CDR2 YYDKDF come from the germline V gene (reference sequence). The CDR3 contains 12 residues. V was clipped by 4 bases and J by 5 bases, with 8 bases between them.

The chain is built from TRBV5-5 and TRBJ2-3; D uncertain. The CDR3 has 13 residues. Germline CDR1 SGHKS, CDR2 YYEKEE (reference sequence). Deletions cut 4 bases from V and 5 bases from J, with 11 bases between. The CDR3 DNA sequence: TGTGCCAGCAGCCCCCCCTCAAGAGATACGCAGTATTTT. Translated: CASSPPSRDTQYF.

The V gene is TRBV7-9, the J gene TRBJ1-1; a weak D match, TRBD1 (5 bases). The CDR3 is made up of 16 amino acids. Germline CDR1 and CDR2: SEHNR and FQNEAQ (reference sequence). The V end lost 5 bases, the J end lost 3 bases, and 19 bases lay between the germline ends. The CDR3 sequence is CASSQILMEGYTEAFF. CDR3 nucleotides: TGTGCCAGCAGCCAGATACTAATGGAGGGGTACACTGAAGCTTTCTTT.

The chain employs TRBV20-1 and TRBJ2-2; the D is unclear. The CDR3 contains 10 residues. V lost 2 bases, J lost 6 bases, and 1 base lay in between. Per germline, CDR1 DFQATT and CDR2 SNEGSKA (reference sequence). The CDR3 is CSARPGELFF. CDR3 nucleotide sequence: TGCAGTGCTAGACCCGGGGAGCTGTTTTTT.

This clonotype was counted many times. The chain links TRBV5-1 to TRBJ1-5, with a possible D match to TRBD1 (6 bases). This CDR3 has 14 amino acids. The germline V and J ends were trimmed by 4 bases and 7 bases, with 15 bases remaining between them. Per the germline V gene, CDR1 is SGHRS and CDR2 is YFSETQ. As DNA, the CDR3 is TGCGCCAGCAGCGAGATCGGGGGCGGACAGCCCCAGCATTTT. As protein: CASSEIGGGQPQHF.

The rearrangement joins TRBV15 to TRBJ1-1; D is unclear. Germline CDR1 LNHNV, CDR2 YYDKDF (reference sequence). V was cut by 0 bases and J by 1 base, with 12 bases left in between. The CDR3 sequence is 16 residues long. CDR3 protein: CATSRDYNSRNTEAFF. CDR3 nucleotide sequence: TGTGCCACCAGCAGAGATTATAACAGCAGGAACACTGAAGCTTTCTTT.

J is TRBJ2-2 and V is TRBV5-1, with 7 bases aligning to TRBD2. CDR3 length: 16 amino acids. J was trimmed by 5 bases and V by 3 bases; bases with no gene match: 10. Germline V gives CDR1 SGHRS, CDR2 YFSETQ. Here the CDR3 DNA reads TGCGCCAGCAGCTGGGGTGCGCGGGAGTTGACCGGGGAGCTGTTTTTT. Translating it yields CASSWGARELTGELFF.